The 25 T cell receptor beta chains below were found in one sample sequenced in a study of post-analysis software for immune sequencing data (dated by TCRdb to between 2014 and 2017). The paper as a whole reports these results and caveats: Patients showed significantly higher frequencies than controls for about 5 TRBV segments, among them TRBV5-6, TRBV5-1 and TRBV20-1.

The library was prepared using PCR. The sequencer was an Illumina HiSeq 2500. To reduce PCR and sequencing biases, unique molecular identifiers were incorporated into the TCR beta cDNA libraries. Through fastp at Q25 and MiXCR, TCRdb rebuilt clones from the public reads, retaining in-frame beta chains. Identical CDR3 protein sequences are pooled into one entry, listed with their most common genes and DNA. Within this sample are 650,000 to 900,000 distinct CDR3 sequences, with about 43% of them counted one time only. The ten largest clones capture approximately 5% of the sample. These receptors have no identified antigens. The sequencing sample was made of blood. Every receptor here comes from a girl between 5 and 17 years old with multiple sclerosis.

This clonotype was detected only a few times. The rearrangement links TRBV16 to TRBJ1-2; the D is unclear. The germline gives CDR1 KGHSY, CDR2 FQNENV. With 4 bases removed from V and 4 bases from J, the gap between germline ends came to 10 bases. The CDR3 has 13 amino acids. The CDR3 protein is CASSLRSIYGYTF. The CDR3 DNA is TGTGCCAGCAGCCTCAGGTCCATCTATGGCTACACCTTC.

The chain links TRBV7-2 to TRBJ2-1; 13 bases are shared with TRBD2. This CDR3 region has 17 residues. The V gene's germline CDR1 is SGHTA and CDR2 FQGNSA. With V trimmed by 4 bases and J by 11 bases, 14 bases remained unmatched. The CDR3 DNA reads as TGTGCCAGCAGCTCGGCCCCGACTAGCGGGAGGAGGAATAAGCAGTTCTTC. Protein sequence: CASSSAPTSGRRNKQFF.

V usage is TRBV5-6 and J usage is TRBJ2-3; TRBD1 agrees at 7 bases. Per germline, CDR1 SGHDT and CDR2 YYEEEE. This CDR3 is built from 13 residues. V lost 3 bases to trimming and J lost 4 bases; unmatched junction nucleotides: 2. The CDR3 DNA follows: TGTGCCAGCAGCTCGGGACAGTCAGATACGCAGTATTTT. Its translation is CASSSGQSDTQYF.

CDR3 in amino acids: CASSPGGDSYNEQFF. CDR3 nucleotides: TGTGCCAGCTCACCGGGGGGGGACTCCTACAATGAGCAGTTCTTC. The chain employs TRBV18 and TRBJ2-1; 7 bases are a match to TRBD2. V shed 3 bases, J shed 0 bases, and the junction held 2 bases outside the gene matches. Germline V gene sequence: CDR1 KGHSH, CDR2 LQKENI. The CDR3 has 15 amino acids.

This clonotype was picked up one time. This chain uses TRBV9 with TRBJ2-1; D is uncertain. Germline values: CDR1 SGDLS, CDR2 YYNGEE. This CDR3 region has 15 residues. V lost 0 bases and J lost 7, with 14 bases in between. CDR3 nucleotide sequence: TGTGCCAGCAGCGTAGGGCTGGCCACACAGAATGAGCAGTTCTTC. This encodes CASSVGLATQNEQFF. The full variable domain, with the rest looked up from reference TRBV9 and TRBJ2-1, is DSGVTQTPKHLITATGQRVTLRCSPRSGDLSVYWYQQSLDQGLQFLIQYYNGEERAKGNILERFSAQQFPDLHSELNLSSLELGDSALYFCASSVGLATQNEQFFGPGTRLTVL.

V is TRBV29-1 and J is TRBJ1-2, with 7 bases lining up with TRBD1. Germline CDR1 is SQVTM and CDR2 is ANQGSEA. V was clipped by 3 bases and J by 2 bases; unmatched bases: 3. The CDR3 sequence is 13 residues long. DNA for the CDR3: TGCAGCGTTGATCAGACAGGGAACTATGGCTACACCTTC. It translates to CSVDQTGNYGYTF.

The chain is built from TRBV5-6 and TRBJ2-1; a possible D gene is TRBD2 (6 bases). This CDR3 has 11 residues. Germline assignment: CDR1 SGHDT and CDR2 YYEEEE. V was cut by 4 bases and J by 9 bases, with 8 bases left in between. This CDR3 reads CASSRESEQFF. CDR3 DNA: TGTGCCAGCAGCCGGGAGTCTGAGCAGTTCTTC.

This clonotype has only one observation. The V and J genes are TRBV24-1 and TRBJ2-7; 9 bases are a match to TRBD1. With 4 bases clipped from V and 0 bases from J, the junction kept 15 bases outside the gene matches. This CDR3 comprises 19 residues. CDR1 and CDR2 (germline): KGHDR, SFDVKD. This chain's CDR3 is CATSDRNMPGQGPSYEQYF. The DNA of the CDR3 is TGTGCCACCAGTGACCGTAACATGCCGGGACAGGGCCCCTCCTACGAGCAGTACTTC.

This clonotype was detected a few times. V gene TRBV7-2 combines with J gene TRBJ2-7; D is uncertain. Germline lookup yields CDR1 SGHTA and CDR2 FQGNSA. This CDR3 contains 13 residues. Trimming stripped 5 bases from V and 2 bases from J, with 10 bases between. The CDR3 sequence: CASSTRVAYEQYF. The CDR3 DNA reads TGTGCCAGCAGCACCCGGGTTGCCTACGAGCAGTACTTC.

V is TRBV7-8 and J is TRBJ2-1, with D unclear. The V gene's germline CDR1 is SGHVS and CDR2 FQNEAQ. This CDR3 has 12 amino acids. The ends were cut back, 5 bases at V and 10 bases at J, with 12 bases in the middle. The CDR3, as DNA: TGTGCCAGCAGCCTCCCGACCGAGGAGCAGTTCTTC. This codes for CASSLPTEEQFF.

This clonotype was found a few times. The rearrangement links TRBV12-3 or TRBV12-4 to TRBJ1-5; no reliable D call. V lost 2 bases and J lost 9, with 11 bases in between. This CDR3 comprises 13 residues. CDR3 in DNA: TGTGCCAGCAGTTTAAGTTTGGGTTGGCCCCAGCATTTT. This translates into CASSLSLGWPQHF.

CDR3 sequence reads: CATSREIAGVGDSGANVLTF. The DNA for the CDR3 is TGTGCCACCAGCAGAGAGATAGCGGGAGTCGGCGACTCTGGGGCCAACGTCCTGACTTTC. The chain links TRBV15 to TRBJ2-6, with 9 bases identical to TRBD2. Germline V gene sequence: CDR1 LNHNV, CDR2 YYDKDF (reference sequence). This CDR3 contains 20 residues. V trimming: 0 bases; J trimming: 0 bases; junction bases outside the gene matches: 9.

This chain connects TRBV30 to TRBJ2-1; tentative D call: TRBD1 (5 bases). Trimming cost V 0 bases and J 6 bases, with 6 bases left between them. CDR1 GTSNPN and CDR2 SVGIG come from the germline V gene (reference sequence). The CDR3 totals 12 residues. The CDR3 DNA is TGTGCCTGGAGTGTTGACAGCAATGAGCAGTTCTTC. Its protein is CAWSVDSNEQFF. Together with reference TRBV30 and TRBJ2-1, the CDR3 gives the full variable domain: SQTIHQWPATLVQPVGSPLSLECTVEGTSNPNLYWYRQAAGRGLQLLFYSVGIGQISSEVPQNLSASRPQDRQFILSSKKLLLSDSGFYLCAWSVDSNEQFFGPGTRLTVL.

This chain joins TRBV12-3 or TRBV12-4 and TRBJ1-2; no clear D gene. The CDR3 has 10 amino acids. V lost 11 bases and J lost 10, with 14 bases in between. The CDR3 reads CAGGRGDYTF. CDR3 coding DNA: TGTGCCGGTGGTCGCGGTGACTACACCTTC.

CDR3 sequence reads: CASNSGFSRHEQYF. The DNA of the CDR3 is TGTGCCAGCAACTCTGGGTTTTCGAGGCACGAGCAGTACTTC. V gene TRBV7-2 combines with J gene TRBJ2-7; unclear D gene. The CDR3 is 14 residues long. Per the germline V gene, CDR1 is SGHTA and CDR2 is FQGNSA. V gave up 7 bases and J gave up 5 bases, with 18 bases separating them.

By sample fraction, this clonotype is medium-sized (0.01 to 0.1%). V and J are TRBV29-1 and TRBJ2-1; 10 bases align to TRBD2. CDR1 and CDR2 from the germline V gene are SQVTM and ANQGSEA. The junction had 12 bases not matched to a gene; V was cut back by 5 bases and J by 8 bases. The CDR3 length is 15 residues. CDR3 sequence: CSVSGSSGRGDEQFF. CDR3 bases: TGCAGCGTTAGTGGATCGAGCGGGAGGGGCGATGAGCAGTTCTTC.

This clonotype was recorded a few times. This chain's CDR3 is CASRHSGTDTQYF. CDR3 nucleotide sequence: TGTGCCAGCAGACACAGTGGCACAGATACGCAGTATTTT. The chain links TRBV25-1 to TRBJ2-3; no definite D call. Between the trimmed V and J ends, which lost 6 bases and 1 base, there was a span of 8 bases. Germline V gene data show CDR1 as MGHDK and CDR2 as SYGVNS. The length of the CDR3 is 13 residues.

The chain has TRBV9 and TRBJ2-6; no clear D. CDR1 is SGDLS and CDR2 is YYNGEE in the germline V gene. The germline V and J ends were trimmed by 0 bases and 1 base, with 5 bases remaining between them. The CDR3 runs 15 residues. In DNA, the CDR3 is TGTGCCAGCAGCGTAGACGCTTCTGGGGCCAACGTCCTGACTTTC. Translation gives CASSVDASGANVLTF.

V and J are TRBV20-1 and TRBJ2-7, with D perhaps matching TRBD2 (6 bases). The V and J ends lost 6 bases and 1 base respectively, with 16 bases between them. Germline CDR1 DFQATT, CDR2 SNEGSKA (reference sequence). The CDR3 is 14 residues long. CDR3 sequence reads: CSADPGTSSYEQYF. The CDR3 DNA reads as TGCAGTGCAGACCCCGGGACTTCTTCCTACGAGCAGTACTTC.

This rearrangement joins TRBV29-1 to TRBJ2-4; no clear D gene. The V end lost 7 bases, the J end lost 0 bases, and 13 bases lay between the germline ends. The CDR3 spans 14 residues. Germline V gene lookup returns CDR1 SQVTM and CDR2 ANQGSEA. In DNA form, the CDR3 reads TGCAGCGCTGGGTCGATGTCAGCCAAAAACATTCAGTACTTC. Translation gives CSAGSMSAKNIQYF.

The genes are TRBV27 and TRBJ2-7, with a possible D match to TRBD2 (6 bases). The CDR3 has 15 residues. V gave up 1 base and J gave up 2 bases, with 12 bases separating them. Germline assignment: CDR1 MNHEY and CDR2 SMNVEV (reference sequence). CDR3 region: CASSLFGTAAYEQYF. CDR3 nucleotide sequence: TGTGCCAGCAGTTTATTCGGGACTGCCGCCTACGAGCAGTACTTC.

This clonotype was seen a few times. V usage is TRBV20-1 and J usage is TRBJ2-7; a weak D match, TRBD1 (6 bases). Germline-derived CDR1 and CDR2 are DFQATT and SNEGSKA (reference sequence). V lost 3 bases, J lost 5 bases, and 11 bases lay in between. There are 12 residues in the CDR3. The CDR3 DNA reads as TGCAGTGCTAGTAGCCAGGGGAACGAGCAGTACTTC. Protein: CSASSQGNEQYF.

The rearrangement links TRBV5-1 to TRBJ2-1, with 10 bases that match TRBD2. V shed 3 bases, J shed 8 bases, and the junction held 11 bases outside the gene matches. The CDR3 is 16 amino acids. Germline V gene lookup returns CDR1 SGHRS and CDR2 YFSETQ. The DNA for the CDR3 is TGCGCCAGCAGCTGGGCCCTAGCGGGAGTGTCGGATGAGCAGTTCTTC. It encodes CASSWALAGVSDEQFF.

This chain links TRBV20-1 with TRBJ2-1, with a tentative D call TRBD2 (6 bases). V was pared by 7 bases and J by 8 bases, with 24 bases between. CDR1 and CDR2 (germline): DFQATT, SNEGSKA (reference sequence). The CDR3 totals 15 residues. The chain's CDR3 is CSVPTLAESGDEQFF. The CDR3 region has the DNA TGCAGTGTCCCTACCTTAGCGGAGTCGGGCGATGAGCAGTTCTTC.

The chain is built from TRBV10-2 and TRBJ2-1; D is possibly TRBD2 (6 bases). CDR1 and CDR2 (germline): WSHSY, SAAADI. The V end lost 3 bases, the J end lost 0 bases, and 15 bases lay between the germline ends. The CDR3 spans 17 residues. The DNA of the CDR3 is TGCGCCAGCAGTGAAAGTGGGGCGGGGAGCTCCTACAATGAGCAGTTCTTC. Translating it yields CASSESGAGSSYNEQFF.